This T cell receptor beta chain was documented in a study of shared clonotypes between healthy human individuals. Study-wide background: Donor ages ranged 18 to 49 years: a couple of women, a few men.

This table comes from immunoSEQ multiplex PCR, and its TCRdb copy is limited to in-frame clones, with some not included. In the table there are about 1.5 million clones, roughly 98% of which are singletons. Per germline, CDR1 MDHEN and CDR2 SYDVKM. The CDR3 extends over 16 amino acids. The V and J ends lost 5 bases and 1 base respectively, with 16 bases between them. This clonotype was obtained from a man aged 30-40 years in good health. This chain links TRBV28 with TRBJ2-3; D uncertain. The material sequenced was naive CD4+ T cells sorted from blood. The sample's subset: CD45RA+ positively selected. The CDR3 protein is CASSGRPRWGTDTQYF. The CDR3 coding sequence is TGTGCCAGCAGTGGGCGGCCCCGATGGGGCACAGATACGCAGTATTTT.